This T cell receptor beta chain was identified in a study of blood T cells in healthy people across ages. Researchers collected 9 to 10 milliliters of peripheral blood from every single donor. Turning to this clonotype: Its antigen is undetermined.

Through a sample-barcoded 5' primer and a J-beta primer mix, a second PCR was run for 7 to 11 cycles. TCRdb reprocessed the 5' RACE reads with MiXCR, giving one entry per CDR3 protein. This sample yields around 780,000 distinct CDR3 sequences, of which roughly 24% are seen a single time; 3% belongs to the top ten. J lost 4 bases, V lost 0 bases, and 11 bases had no gene match. Germline V gives CDR1 SGHRS, CDR2 YFSETQ. The CDR3 has 18 residues. General observations from the study: Age brought a roughly linear fall in TCR beta diversity measured per million T cells. Both higher diversity and more naive CD4+ cells marked long-lived donors when set against aged donors.

These same records also appear under a second study, on T cells of mothers and their children.

The sequenced sample was blood. V and J are TRBV5-1 and TRBJ1-3; 9 positions match TRBD1. The TCR comes from a boy under 18 in good health. The CDR3 sequence: CASSLAVGTGNMGNTIYF. The DNA for the CDR3 is TGCGCCAGCAGCTTGGCCGTTGGGACAGGGAATATGGGAAACACCATATATTTT.